This TCR beta chain was obtained from a study of post-analysis software for immune sequencing data. Each TCR beta cDNA library carried unique molecular identifiers. TCRdb re-called the PCR reads through MiXCR, storing one row per CDR3 protein. Of 650,000 to 850,000 distinct CDR3 sequences in the sample, roughly 58% are singletons; the top ten hold 4.6%. Whole-study findings and limits: TRBV5-6, TRBV5-1 and TRBV20-1 were among several TRBV segments more frequent in patients than controls. Significantly lower normalized Chao1 diversity was found in patients with multiple sclerosis relative to controls.

The CDR3 totals 13 residues. Germline V gene sequence: CDR1 MNHNS, CDR2 SASEGT. V lost 7 bases, J lost 0 bases, and 10 bases lay in between. Remarks on this clonotype: Antigen unknown.

The TCR sequence derives from a girl aged 5-17 years with multiple sclerosis. The chain has TRBV6-1 and TRBJ2-7; D may be TRBD1 (6 bases). Sequenced material: blood. The CDR3 nucleotides read TGTGCCAGCAAACTGACAGGCTCCTACGAGCAGTACTTC. This sequence encodes CASKLTGSYEQYF.